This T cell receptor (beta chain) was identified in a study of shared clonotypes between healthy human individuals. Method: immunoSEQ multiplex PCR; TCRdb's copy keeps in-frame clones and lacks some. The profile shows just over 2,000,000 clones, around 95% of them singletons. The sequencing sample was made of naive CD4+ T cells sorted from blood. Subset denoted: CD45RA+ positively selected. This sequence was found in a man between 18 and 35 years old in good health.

The CDR3 DNA is TGTGCCATCAGTGAGTCAGGCAGGGACCTCAATCAGCCCCAGCATTTT. Translation gives CAISESGRDLNQPQHF. This sequence joins TRBV10-3 and TRBJ1-5; D might be TRBD1 (5 bases). CDR3 length: 16 residues. Trimming removed 0 bases from V and 3 bases from J, with 12 bases in between. Germline V CDR1 and CDR2: ENHRY, SYGVKD.